The 25 T cell receptor beta chains below were found in one sample sequenced in a study of shared clonotypes between healthy human individuals. Generated by immunoSEQ multiplex PCR, the TCRdb table keeps only in-frame clones and is missing some. The profile shows 490,000 or so clones, 65% to 80% of them singletons. Sequencing was done on a sample of PBMCs. The source of these receptors is a woman aged 40 to 55 in good health. Some clones in this sample may be carry-over from other donors' samples.

The genes are TRBV2 and TRBJ2-1, with 7 positions matching TRBD1. Germline CDR1 is SNHLY and CDR2 is FYNNEI. The trim removed 6 bases at V and 7 bases at J, leaving 6 bases unmatched. CDR3 length equals 13 residues. DNA of the CDR3: TGTGCCAGCAGGGCACAGGGGTGGAATGAGCAGTTCTTC. Its translation: CASRAQGWNEQFF.

This clone turned up a few times. The rearrangement links TRBV10-3 to TRBJ2-2, with D tentatively TRBD2 (5 bases). The CDR3 sequence is 14 residues long. The V and J ends lost 4 bases and 6 bases respectively, with 12 bases between them. Germline-derived CDR1 and CDR2 are ENHRY and SYGVKD. CDR3 in amino acids: CAISGRKEAGELFF. The CDR3 bases are TGTGCCATCAGTGGGAGAAAGGAGGCCGGGGAGCTGTTTTTT.

This chain uses TRBV19 with TRBJ2-7; D is possibly TRBD1 or TRBD2 (5 bases each). This CDR3 has 11 residues. Germline lookup yields CDR1 LNHDA and CDR2 SQIVND (reference sequence). Trimming removed 5 bases at V and 11 bases at J, with 13 bases between. CDR3 region: CASSDRDGKYF. Written as DNA, the CDR3 is TGTGCCAGTAGTGACCGGGACGGGAAGTACTTC.

This sequence joins TRBV5-1 and TRBJ2-4; TRBD1 might be the D (6 bases). The V end was cut by 4 bases, the J end by 2 bases, with 13 bases between. CDR1 is SGHRS and CDR2 is YFSETQ in the germline V gene. The CDR3 totals 15 residues. The CDR3 region is CASSPGDGTKNIQYF. The CDR3 bases are TGCGCCAGCAGCCCAGGGGATGGAACCAAAAACATTCAGTACTTC.

The chain joins TRBV30 to TRBJ2-7; D not certain. V was cut by 0 bases and J by 2 bases, with 5 bases left in between. The CDR3 totals 12 residues. CDR1 and CDR2 from the germline V gene are GTSNPN and SVGIG (reference sequence). The CDR3 here is CAWSVSPYEQYF. The CDR3 coding sequence is TGTGCCTGGAGTGTAAGTCCCTACGAGCAGTACTTC.

CDR3 residues: CASSLDLEKLFF. CDR3 DNA sequence: TGCGCCAGCAGCTTGGACCTTGAAAAACTGTTTTTT. V and J are TRBV5-1 and TRBJ1-4; D is undetermined. The CDR3 contains 12 residues. The V gene lost 0 bases and the J gene lost 7 bases, with 4 bases spanning the gap. Germline CDR1 and CDR2: SGHRS and YFSETQ.

About this clone: This same CDR3 is encoded by further DNA sequences in the sample. This sequence joins TRBV7-3 and TRBJ2-1, with 9 bases aligning to TRBD2. In germline, CDR1 is SGHTA, CDR2 FQGTGA. The J segment lost 7 bases and the V segment lost 2 bases, leaving 6 bases of the junction unmatched. The CDR3 loop spans 15 amino acids. The CDR3 bases are TGTGCCAGCAGCTTAGGCCTAGCGGGAAATAATGAGCAGTTCTTC. It is translated as CASSLGLAGNNEQFF.

A remark on this clone: A much larger clone is a single base away; this may be a read error. V is TRBV25-1 and J is TRBJ1-1, with a weak D call TRBD1 (5 bases). The CDR3 consists of 15 residues. Germline V CDR1 and CDR2: MGHDK, SYGVNS. CDR3 amino acids: CASSELQGVGTEALF. The CDR3 DNA reads TGTGCCAGCAGTGAATTGCAGGGTGTAGGAACTGAAGCTCTCTTT.

The chain has TRBV7-2 and TRBJ1-2; TRBD1 aligns across 9 bases. Germline V CDR1 and CDR2: SGHTA, FQGNSA. CDR3 length equals 15 residues. The ends lost 2 bases at V and 7 bases at J; junction bases unmatched: 8. In DNA form, the CDR3 reads TGTGCCAGCAGCTTATCCACGGGACAGGGTCGTGGCTACACCTTC. Translating gives CASSLSTGQGRGYTF.

About this clone itself: The junction departs from the called germline gene at one end, perhaps through a read error. The chain has TRBV7-7 and TRBJ2-7; no clear D. The CDR3 extends over 15 amino acids. The V gene's germline CDR1 is SSHAT and CDR2 FNYEAQ (reference sequence). CDR3 DNA sequence: TGTGCTAGCAGCTCGTCGCCCGGGTCGGGCTACGAGCAGTACTTC. Translation gives CASSSSPGSGYEQYF.

This clone was picked up one time. The V gene is TRBV27, the J gene TRBJ2-7, with 7 positions matching TRBD1. From germline, CDR1 is MNHEY and CDR2 SMNVEV (reference sequence). This CDR3 is 13 amino acids long. V shed 5 bases and J 6 bases; nucleotides not matched to a gene: 7. DNA of the CDR3: TGTGCCAGCAGTCCCCAGACAGGGCGCGAGCAGTACTTC. This encodes CASSPQTGREQYF.

The chain employs TRBV7-2 and TRBJ2-7; D might be TRBD1 (6 bases). V was shortened by 3 bases and J by 6 bases, with 12 bases between the two germline ends. CDR3 length: 13 amino acids. Germline CDR1 SGHTA, CDR2 FQGNSA. The CDR3 DNA is TGTGCCAGCAGCTTCAGGGGTCTGTTCGAGCAGTACTTC. Residues: CASSFRGLFEQYF.

V is TRBV9 and J is TRBJ2-5; maybe TRBD2 (7 bases). The CDR3 spans 16 residues. Trimming removed 0 bases at V and 4 bases at J, with 16 bases between. Germline-derived CDR1 and CDR2 are SGDLS and YYNGEE. The CDR3 DNA reads as TGTGCCAGCAGCGTAGGAGGGGGGGCTAGCGGAGAGACCCAGTACTTC. This sequence encodes CASSVGGGASGETQYF.

The chain has TRBV2 and TRBJ1-1; a weak D match, TRBD1 (6 bases). This CDR3 comprises 15 residues. The germline V gene has CDR1 SNHLY and CDR2 FYNNEI. The V gene lost 7 bases and the J gene lost 0 bases, with 15 bases spanning the gap. The CDR3 region has the DNA TGTGCCAGCAACGGGCAGGGGATTGTGAACACTGAAGCTTTCTTT. Encoded protein: CASNGQGIVNTEAFF.

CDR3 coding DNA: TGTGCCAGCAGCCAGCTCCCATACGAGCAGTACTTC. Its protein is CASSQLPYEQYF. The chain employs TRBV14 and TRBJ2-7, with D uncertain. Germline CDR1 reads SGHDN; CDR2 reads FVKESK. This CDR3 has 12 amino acids. The V gene lost 3 bases and the J gene lost 4 bases, with 7 bases spanning the gap.

This clone was counted between two and nine times. CDR3 amino acids: CATSIGTSERQYF. CDR3 bases: TGTGCCACCAGCATCGGGACTAGTGAGCGTCAGTACTTC. This chain uses TRBV15 with TRBJ2-4; 8 nucleotides align to TRBD2. Per germline, CDR1 LNHNV and CDR2 YYDKDF (reference sequence). V gave up 4 bases and J gave up 12 bases; unmatched junction bases: 8. This CDR3 spans 13 amino acids. The whole variable domain, filled in from reference TRBV15 and TRBJ2-4, reads DAMVIQNPRYQVTQFGKPVTLSCSQTLNHNVMYWYQQKSSQAPKLLFHYYDKDFNNEADTPDNFQSRRPNTSFCFLDIRSPGLGDTAMYLCATSIGTSERQYFGAGTRLSVL.

In the case of this clone: This sample includes further DNA sequences coding for the same CDR3. The rearrangement uses TRBV7-9 and TRBJ2-1; perhaps TRBD1 as D (5 bases). V was clipped by 1 base and J by 8 bases, with 9 bases between them. Germline V gene sequence: CDR1 SEHNR, CDR2 FQNEAQ (reference sequence). The CDR3 sequence is 13 residues long. The CDR3 DNA reads as TGTGCCAGCAGCTTAGGCAGGGTCCATGAGCAGTTCTTC. Protein: CASSLGRVHEQFF. Using reference TRBV7-9 and TRBJ2-1 for the parts outside the CDR3, the full variable domain is DTGVSQNPRHKITKRGQNVTFRCDPISEHNRLYWYRQTLGQGPEFLTYFQNEAQLEKSRLLSDRFSAERPKGSFSTLEIQRTEQGDSAMYLCASSLGRVHEQFFGPGTRLTVL.

Points on this clone: A much bigger clone sits one base away, suggesting this may be a read error. This chain's CDR3 is CASSHDSYEQYF. In DNA, the CDR3 is TGTGCCAGCAGCCACGACAGCTACGAGCAGTACTTC. V is TRBV28 and J is TRBJ2-7, with D possibly matching TRBD1 (5 bases). Germline CDR1 reads MDHEN; CDR2 reads SYDVKM. V gave up 6 bases and J gave up 3 bases, with 9 bases separating them. The CDR3 consists of 12 residues.

The V call is TRBV30, the J call TRBJ2-7; 8 bases are shared with TRBD2. V lost 2 bases to trimming and J lost 6 bases; unmatched junction nucleotides: 18. The CDR3 consists of 17 residues. Per the germline V gene, CDR1 is GTSNPN and CDR2 is SVGIG (reference sequence). CDR3 sequence (DNA): TGTGCCTGGAGTCCCAACAGAAGCGGGGGTACCCCCCTCGAGCAGTACTTC. Its protein product is CAWSPNRSGGTPLEQYF.

This chain links TRBV6-1 with TRBJ1-2; perhaps TRBD1 as D (5 bases). V was cut by 8 bases and J by 8 bases, with 18 bases left in between. The CDR3 spans 13 residues. CDR1 and CDR2 (germline): MNHNS, SASEGT. CDR3 DNA: TGTGCCAGCTCCCTGGCGGGGGGAGCGGGCTACACCTTC. Its protein product is CASSLAGGAGYTF.

CDR3 coding DNA: TGTGCCAGCAGCTTTGGGGGAGGGACCTACAATGAGCAGTTCTTC. Encoded protein: CASSFGGGTYNEQFF. The chain is built from TRBV7-8 and TRBJ2-1; 7 bases are shared with TRBD2. V shed 3 bases and J 2 bases; nucleotides not matched to a gene: 4. This CDR3 region has 15 residues. Germline values: CDR1 SGHVS, CDR2 FQNEAQ. Full variable domain (outside the CDR3, taken from reference TRBV7-8 and TRBJ2-1): GAGVSQSPRYKVAKRGQDVALRCDPISGHVSLFWYQQALGQGPEFLTYFQNEAQLDKSGLPSDRFFAERPEGSVSTLKIQRTQQEDSAVYLCASSFGGGTYNEQFFGPGTRLTVL.

The chain combines TRBV5-4 with TRBJ2-5; D possibly corresponds to TRBD2 (6 bases). CDR1 and CDR2 from the germline V gene are SGHNT and YYREEE (reference sequence). The CDR3 contains 15 residues. V shed 7 bases and J shed 3 bases, with 19 bases lying between them. The CDR3 spells CASGATHGGEETQYF. CDR3 bases: TGTGCCAGCGGGGCTACCCACGGAGGGGAAGAGACCCAGTACTTC.

The chain carries TRBV4-2 and TRBJ2-3; 11 bases fit TRBD2. J gave up 4 bases and V 0 bases, and 9 bases lay outside the gene matches. Germline CDR1 LGHNA, CDR2 YNFKEQ. This CDR3 contains 18 residues. In DNA, the CDR3 is TGTGCCAGCAGCCAAGATTTGATACTAGCGGGAGTCCCAGATACGCAGTATTTT. It translates to CASSQDLILAGVPDTQYF.

The gene calls are TRBV6-6 and TRBJ2-1; maybe TRBD2 (6 bases). V lost 5 bases and J lost 4, with 18 bases in between. The CDR3 runs to 16 residues. The germline CDR1 and CDR2 sequences are MNHNY and SVGAGI (reference sequence). The CDR3 DNA sequence: TGTGCCAGCAGTCGCCCCCCAGCTAGCGAATACAATGAGCAGTTCTTC. This sequence encodes CASSRPPASEYNEQFF.

The V gene is TRBV7-6, the J gene TRBJ1-5; D remains unclear. This CDR3 region has 13 residues. Trimming removed 2 bases at V and 9 bases at J, with 11 bases between. The germline gives CDR1 SGHVS, CDR2 FNYEAQ. For the CDR3, the DNA is TGTGCCAGCAGCTTAAGCGGAGGAGGGCCCCAGCATTTT. Protein sequence: CASSLSGGGPQHF.